This T cell receptor (beta chain) was sequenced for a study of cytomegalovirus exposure and HLA in healthy donors. Study results and limitations: Researchers reported from a later analysis that most CMV-associated TCR beta chains appeared HLA-restricted. The presence/absence work took it that sequencing depth was about the same across donors. Published work reported that the classifier diagnosed cytomegalovirus status with high specificity and sensitivity.

The PCR had 60 Vbeta and 13 Jbeta primers. TCRdb keeps only in-frame clones here, not all; method: immunoSEQ multiplex PCR. The sample includes 130,000 or so clones, 65% to 90% of them seen just once. To note about this clone: No antigen is known for it.

This CDR3 spans 16 amino acids. CDR1 PRHDT and CDR2 FYEKMQ come from the germline V gene (reference sequence). V shed 3 bases and J 5 bases; nucleotides not matched to a gene: 8. The sample comprised PBMCs. The V gene is TRBV13, the J gene TRBJ2-5, with 11 bases fitting TRBD1. The TCR comes from a young woman in good health and CMV-seropositive. DNA for the CDR3: TGTGCCAGCAGCTTGTTTGTCGGACAGGGGGCTGAGACCCAGTACTTC. Translation: CASSLFVGQGAETQYF.